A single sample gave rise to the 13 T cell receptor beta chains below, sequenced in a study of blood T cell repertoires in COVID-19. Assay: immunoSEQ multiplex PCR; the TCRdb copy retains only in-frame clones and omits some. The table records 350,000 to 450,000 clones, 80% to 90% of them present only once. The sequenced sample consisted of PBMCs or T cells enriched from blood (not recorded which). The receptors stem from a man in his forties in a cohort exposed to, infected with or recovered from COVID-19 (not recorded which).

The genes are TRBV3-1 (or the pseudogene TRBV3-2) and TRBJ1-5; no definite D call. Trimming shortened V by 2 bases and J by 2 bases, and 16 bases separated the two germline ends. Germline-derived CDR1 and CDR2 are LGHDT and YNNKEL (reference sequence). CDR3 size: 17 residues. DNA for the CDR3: TGTGCCAGCAGCCAAAGCGGGGTAATTATGGGCAATCAGCCCCAGCATTTT. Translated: CASSQSGVIMGNQPQHF.

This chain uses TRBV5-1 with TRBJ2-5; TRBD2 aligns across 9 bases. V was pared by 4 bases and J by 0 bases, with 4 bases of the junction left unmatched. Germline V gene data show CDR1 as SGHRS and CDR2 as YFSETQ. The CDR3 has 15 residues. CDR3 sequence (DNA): TGCGCCAGCAGCCAGCTAGCGGGGAACCAAGAGACCCAGTACTTC. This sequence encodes CASSQLAGNQETQYF.

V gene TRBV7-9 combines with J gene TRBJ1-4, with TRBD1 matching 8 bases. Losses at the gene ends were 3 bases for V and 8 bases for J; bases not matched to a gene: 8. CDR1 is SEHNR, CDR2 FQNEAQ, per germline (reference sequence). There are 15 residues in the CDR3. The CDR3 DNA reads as TGTGCCAGCAGCTTCTGGACAGGGAAAGACGAAAAACTGTTTTTT. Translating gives CASSFWTGKDEKLFF.

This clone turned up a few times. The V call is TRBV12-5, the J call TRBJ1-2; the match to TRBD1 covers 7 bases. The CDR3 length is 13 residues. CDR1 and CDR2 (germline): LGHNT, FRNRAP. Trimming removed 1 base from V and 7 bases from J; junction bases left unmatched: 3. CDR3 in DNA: TGTGCTAGTGGTTTGGGAGGGGGCTTTGGCTACACCTTC. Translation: CASGLGGGFGYTF.

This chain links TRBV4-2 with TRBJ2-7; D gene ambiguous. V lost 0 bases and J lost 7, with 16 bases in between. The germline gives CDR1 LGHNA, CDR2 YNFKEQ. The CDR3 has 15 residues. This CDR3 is CASSQDSSSYWEQYF. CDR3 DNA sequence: TGTGCCAGCAGCCAAGATTCGAGCTCCTACTGGGAGCAGTACTTC.

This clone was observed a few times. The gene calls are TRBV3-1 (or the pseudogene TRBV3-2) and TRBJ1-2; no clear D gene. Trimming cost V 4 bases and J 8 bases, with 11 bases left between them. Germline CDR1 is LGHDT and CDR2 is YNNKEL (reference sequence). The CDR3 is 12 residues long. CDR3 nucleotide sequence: TGTGCCAGCAGCCTTACGGAGGGCGGCTACACCTTC. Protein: CASSLTEGGYTF.

The CDR3 sequence is CAWTPAGEVYGYTF. The CDR3 coding sequence is TGTGCCTGGACCCCCGCGGGGGAAGTCTATGGCTACACCTTC. The chain carries TRBV30 and TRBJ1-2; tentatively, D is TRBD1 (5 bases). The CDR3 has 14 residues. V was pared by 4 bases and J by 4 bases, with 16 bases between. CDR1 GTSNPN and CDR2 SVGIG come from the germline V gene (reference sequence).

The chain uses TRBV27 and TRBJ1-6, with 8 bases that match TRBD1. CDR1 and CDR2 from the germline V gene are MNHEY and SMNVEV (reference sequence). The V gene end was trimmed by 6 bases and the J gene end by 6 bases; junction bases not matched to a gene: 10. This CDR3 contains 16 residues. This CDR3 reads CASRQGGARGNSPLHF. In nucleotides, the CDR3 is TGTGCCAGCAGACAGGGGGGGGCCAGGGGTAATTCACCCCTCCACTTT.

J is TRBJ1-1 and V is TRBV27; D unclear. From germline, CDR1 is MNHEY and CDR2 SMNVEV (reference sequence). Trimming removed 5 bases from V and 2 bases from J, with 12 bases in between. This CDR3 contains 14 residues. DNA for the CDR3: TGTGCCAGCAGTGGATCCGGGAAAAACACTGAAGCTTTCTTT. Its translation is CASSGSGKNTEAFF.

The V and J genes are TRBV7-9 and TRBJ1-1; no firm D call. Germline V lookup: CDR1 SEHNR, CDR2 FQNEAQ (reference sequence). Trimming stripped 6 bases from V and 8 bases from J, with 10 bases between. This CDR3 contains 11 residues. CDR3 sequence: CASRGEGEAFF. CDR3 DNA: TGTGCCAGCAGAGGAGAGGGCGAAGCTTTCTTT.

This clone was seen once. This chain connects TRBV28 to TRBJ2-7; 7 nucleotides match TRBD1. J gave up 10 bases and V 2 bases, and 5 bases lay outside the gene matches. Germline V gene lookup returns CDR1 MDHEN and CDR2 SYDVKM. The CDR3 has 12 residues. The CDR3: CASSLKTGQQYF. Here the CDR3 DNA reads TGTGCCAGCAGTTTAAAGACAGGGCAACAGTACTTC.

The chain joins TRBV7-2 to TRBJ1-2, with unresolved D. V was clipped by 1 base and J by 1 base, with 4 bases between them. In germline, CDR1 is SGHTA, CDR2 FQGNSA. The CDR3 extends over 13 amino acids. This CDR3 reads CASSLDGNYGYTF. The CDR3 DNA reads TGTGCCAGCAGCTTAGACGGTAACTATGGCTACACCTTC. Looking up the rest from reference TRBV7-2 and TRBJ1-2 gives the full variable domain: GAGVSQSPSNKVTEKGKDVELRCDPISGHTALYWYRQSLGQGLEFLIYFQGNSAPDKSGLPSDRFSAERTGGSVSTLTIQRTQQEDSAVYLCASSLDGNYGYTFGSGTRLTVV.

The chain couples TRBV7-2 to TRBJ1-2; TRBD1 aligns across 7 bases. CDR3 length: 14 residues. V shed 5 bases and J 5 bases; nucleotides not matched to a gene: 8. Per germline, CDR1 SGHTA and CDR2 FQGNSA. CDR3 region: CASSPSTGYYGYTF. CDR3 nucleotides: TGTGCCAGCAGCCCTTCGACAGGGTATTATGGCTACACCTTC.